What follows are 5 T cell receptor beta chains derived from one specimen sequenced in a study of T cell responses to AZD1222 COVID-19 vaccine. The repertoire was sequenced with immunoSEQ multiplex PCR; TCRdb's copy has only in-frame clones and lacks some. The sample records roughly 110,000 clones, 80% to 95% being singletons. The sample consisted of peripheral blood, taken on day 0 of AZD1222 vaccination. These receptors came from an adult in good health.

The rearrangement uses TRBV7-2 and TRBJ2-5, with no clear D. This CDR3 region has 15 residues. The germline gives CDR1 SGHTA, CDR2 FQGNSA. Deletions cut 1 base from V and 1 base from J, with 10 bases between. The CDR3 DNA follows: TGTGCCAGCAGCTTAGATCTCTGGGCCCAAGAGACCCAGTACTTC. Translating gives CASSLDLWAQETQYF.

This chain joins TRBV12-5 and TRBJ2-2; 10 bases match TRBD1. V gave up 3 bases and J gave up 6 bases; unmatched junction bases: 7. Germline lookup yields CDR1 LGHNT and CDR2 FRNRAP. This CDR3 contains 16 residues. The CDR3 reads CASGFPTGGNAGELFF. The CDR3 nucleotides read TGTGCTAGTGGTTTCCCGACAGGGGGCAACGCCGGGGAGCTGTTTTTT.

The chain employs TRBV7-3 and TRBJ2-7, with D unclear. V lost 3 bases to trimming and J lost 0 bases, with 12 bases between them. The CDR3 extends over 15 amino acids. Germline V gene data show CDR1 as SGHTA and CDR2 as FQGTGA. CDR3 nucleotides: TGTGCCAGCAGCTTCCGACACGGTTTCTCCTACGAGCAGTACTTC. Translating it yields CASSFRHGFSYEQYF.

V and J are TRBV9 and TRBJ2-2; maybe TRBD2 (6 bases). The germline V and J ends were trimmed by 0 bases and 7 bases, with 16 bases remaining between them. Germline CDR1 and CDR2: SGDLS and YYNGEE. This CDR3 contains 16 residues. This CDR3 is CASSVGEGGADGELFF. DNA for the CDR3: TGTGCCAGCAGCGTAGGAGAAGGCGGGGCCGACGGGGAGCTGTTTTTT. Full variable domain (missing parts from reference TRBV9 and TRBJ2-2): DSGVTQTPKHLITATGQRVTLRCSPRSGDLSVYWYQQSLDQGLQFLIQYYNGEERAKGNILERFSAQQFPDLHSELNLSSLELGDSALYFCASSVGEGGADGELFFGEGSRLTVL.

The chain's CDR3 is CASSMGTGSYNEQFF. In DNA form, the CDR3 reads TGTGCCAGTAGTATGGGGACAGGGTCCTACAATGAGCAGTTCTTC. The chain has TRBV19 and TRBJ2-1, with 9 bases that match TRBD1. Losses at the gene ends were 3 bases for V and 1 base for J; bases not matched to a gene: 1. Germline CDR1 is LNHDA and CDR2 is SQIVND (reference sequence). The CDR3 spans 15 residues.